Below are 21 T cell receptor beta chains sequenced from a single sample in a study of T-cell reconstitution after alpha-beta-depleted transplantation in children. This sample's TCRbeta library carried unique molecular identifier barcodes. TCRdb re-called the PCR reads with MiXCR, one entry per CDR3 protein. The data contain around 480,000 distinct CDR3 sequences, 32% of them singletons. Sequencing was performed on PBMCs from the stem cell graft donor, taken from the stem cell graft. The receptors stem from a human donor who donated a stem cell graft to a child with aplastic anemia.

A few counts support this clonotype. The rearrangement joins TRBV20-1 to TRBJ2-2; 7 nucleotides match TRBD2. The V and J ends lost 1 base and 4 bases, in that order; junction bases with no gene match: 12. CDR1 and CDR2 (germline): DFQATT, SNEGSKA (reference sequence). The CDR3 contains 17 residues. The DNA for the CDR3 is TGCAGTGCTAGAGGAGGGTTGGGGAGGGCCAGCACCGGGGAGCTGTTTTTT. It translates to CSARGGLGRASTGELFF.

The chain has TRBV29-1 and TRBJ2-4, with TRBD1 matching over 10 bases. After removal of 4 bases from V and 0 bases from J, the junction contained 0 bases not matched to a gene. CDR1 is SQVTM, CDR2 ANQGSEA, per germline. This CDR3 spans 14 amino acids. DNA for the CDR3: TGCAGCGTTGGGGACAGGGGAGCCAAAAACATTCAGTACTTC. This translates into CSVGDRGAKNIQYF.

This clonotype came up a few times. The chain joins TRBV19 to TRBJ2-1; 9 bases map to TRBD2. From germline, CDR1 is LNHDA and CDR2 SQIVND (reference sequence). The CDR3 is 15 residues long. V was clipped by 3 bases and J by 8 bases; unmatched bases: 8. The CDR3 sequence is CASSIQAGGRYEQFF. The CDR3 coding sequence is TGTGCCAGTAGTATTCAGGCGGGAGGGCGTTATGAGCAGTTCTTC. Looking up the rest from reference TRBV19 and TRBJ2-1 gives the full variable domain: DGGITQSPKYLFRKEGQNVTLSCEQNLNHDAMYWYRQDPGQGLRLIYYSQIVNDFQKGDIAEGYSVSREKKESFPLTVTSAQKNPTAFYLCASSIQAGGRYEQFFGPGTRLTVL.

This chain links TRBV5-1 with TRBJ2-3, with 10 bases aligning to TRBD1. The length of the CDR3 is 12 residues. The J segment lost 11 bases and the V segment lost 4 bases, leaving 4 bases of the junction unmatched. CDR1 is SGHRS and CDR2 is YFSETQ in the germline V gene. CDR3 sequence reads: CASSPDRGKQYF. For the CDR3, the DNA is TGCGCCAGCAGCCCGGACAGGGGGAAGCAGTATTTT.

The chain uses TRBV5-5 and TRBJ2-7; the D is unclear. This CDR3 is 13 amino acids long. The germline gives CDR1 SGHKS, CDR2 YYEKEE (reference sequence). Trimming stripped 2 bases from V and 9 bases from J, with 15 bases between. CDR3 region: CASSFDPLQGQYF. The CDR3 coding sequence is TGTGCCAGCAGCTTCGACCCACTACAAGGGCAGTACTTC. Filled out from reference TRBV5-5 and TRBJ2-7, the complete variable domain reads DAGVTQSPTHLIKTRGQQVTLRCSPISGHKSVSWYQQVLGQGPQFIFQYYEKEERGRGNFPDRFSARQFPNYSSELNVNALLLGDSALYLCASSFDPLQGQYFGPGTRLTVT.

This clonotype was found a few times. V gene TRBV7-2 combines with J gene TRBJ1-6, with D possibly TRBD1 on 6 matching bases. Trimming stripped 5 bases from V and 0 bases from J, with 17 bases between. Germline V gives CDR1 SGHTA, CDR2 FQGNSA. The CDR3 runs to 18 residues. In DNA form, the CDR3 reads TGTGCCAGCAGCACTTGGACAGCACCTGGCTCCTATAATTCACCCCTCCACTTT. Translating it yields CASSTWTAPGSYNSPLHF.

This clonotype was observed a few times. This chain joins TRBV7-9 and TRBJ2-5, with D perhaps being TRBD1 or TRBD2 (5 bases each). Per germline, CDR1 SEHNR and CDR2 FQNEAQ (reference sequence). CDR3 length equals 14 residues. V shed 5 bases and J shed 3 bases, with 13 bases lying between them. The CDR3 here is CASSPRMGEETQYF. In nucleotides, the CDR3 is TGTGCCAGCAGCCCGAGGATGGGGGAAGAGACCCAGTACTTC.

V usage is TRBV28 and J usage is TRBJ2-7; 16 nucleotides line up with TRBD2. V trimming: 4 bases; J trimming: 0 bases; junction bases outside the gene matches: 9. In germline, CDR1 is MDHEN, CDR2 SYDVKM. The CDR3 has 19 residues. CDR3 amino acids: CASSSPLGTSGRGSYEQYF. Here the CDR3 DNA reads TGTGCCAGCAGTTCCCCCCTTGGGACTAGCGGGAGGGGCTCCTACGAGCAGTACTTC. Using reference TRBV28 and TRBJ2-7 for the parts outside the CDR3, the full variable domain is DVKVTQSSRYLVKRTGEKVFLECVQDMDHENMFWYRQDPGLGLRLIYFSYDVKMKEKGDIPEGYSVSREKKERFSLILESASTNQTSMYLCASSSPLGTSGRGSYEQYFGPGTRLTVT.

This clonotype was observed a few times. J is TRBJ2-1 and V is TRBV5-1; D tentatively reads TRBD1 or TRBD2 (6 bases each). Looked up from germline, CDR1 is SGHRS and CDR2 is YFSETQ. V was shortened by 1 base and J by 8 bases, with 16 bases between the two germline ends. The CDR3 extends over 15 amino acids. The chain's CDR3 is CASSLRGARIDEQFF. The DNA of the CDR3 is TGCGCCAGCAGCTTGAGGGGGGCGCGTATCGATGAGCAGTTCTTC.

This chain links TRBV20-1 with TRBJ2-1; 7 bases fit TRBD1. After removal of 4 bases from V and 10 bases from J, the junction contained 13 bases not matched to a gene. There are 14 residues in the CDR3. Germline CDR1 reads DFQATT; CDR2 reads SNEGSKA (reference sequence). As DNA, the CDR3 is TGCAGTGCTACCCCGGGACAGCACGGATTGGAGCAGTTCTTC. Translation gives CSATPGQHGLEQFF.

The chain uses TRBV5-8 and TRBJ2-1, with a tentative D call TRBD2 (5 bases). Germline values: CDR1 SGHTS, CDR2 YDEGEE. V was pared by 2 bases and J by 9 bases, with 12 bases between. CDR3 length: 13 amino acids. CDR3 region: CASSFRSGSEQFF. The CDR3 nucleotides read TGTGCCAGCAGCTTCCGCAGCGGTAGTGAGCAGTTCTTC.

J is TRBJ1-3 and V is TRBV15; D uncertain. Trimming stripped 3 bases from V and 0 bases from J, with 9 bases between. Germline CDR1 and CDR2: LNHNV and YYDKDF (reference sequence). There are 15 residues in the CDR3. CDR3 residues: CATSRDRSSGNTIYF. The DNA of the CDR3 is TGTGCCACCAGCAGGGACCGGAGCTCTGGAAACACCATATATTTT.

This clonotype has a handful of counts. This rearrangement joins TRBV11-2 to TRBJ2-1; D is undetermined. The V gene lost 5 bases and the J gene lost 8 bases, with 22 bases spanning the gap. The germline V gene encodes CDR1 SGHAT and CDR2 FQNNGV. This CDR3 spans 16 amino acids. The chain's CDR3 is CASSPRYPGVLDEQFF. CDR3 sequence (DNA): TGTGCCAGCAGCCCCCGCTACCCCGGCGTTTTGGATGAGCAGTTCTTC. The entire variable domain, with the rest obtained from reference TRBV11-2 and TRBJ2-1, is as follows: EAGVAQSPRYKIIEKRQSVAFWCNPISGHATLYWYQQILGQGPKLLIQFQNNGVVDDSQLPKDRFSAERLKGVDSTLKIQPAKLEDSAVYLCASSPRYPGVLDEQFFGPGTRLTVL.

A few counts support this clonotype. The CDR3 loop reads CASSPHEGVGNEQFF. The CDR3 DNA reads TGTGCCAGCAGCCCCCATGAGGGAGTGGGGAATGAGCAGTTCTTC. The V gene is TRBV7-3, the J gene TRBJ2-1; D is perhaps TRBD2 (5 bases). The V gene's germline CDR1 is SGHTA and CDR2 FQGTGA. The V and J ends lost 5 bases and 7 bases respectively, with 18 bases between them. The CDR3 has 15 residues.

The CDR3 protein is CASSPQGSGFEKLFF. CDR3 bases: TGTGCCAGCAGCCCACAGGGGTCGGGTTTTGAAAAACTGTTTTTT. This sequence joins TRBV7-6 and TRBJ1-4, with 7 bases that match TRBD1. V shed 5 bases, J shed 7 bases, and the junction held 10 bases outside the gene matches. The CDR3 is 15 residues long. CDR1 SGHVS and CDR2 FNYEAQ come from the germline V gene.

The CDR3 loop is CASSLEAADSSYEQYF. The CDR3, as DNA: TGTGCCAGCAGCTTAGAAGCAGCGGACTCTTCCTACGAGCAGTACTTC. V usage is TRBV7-8 and J usage is TRBJ2-7, with a weak D call TRBD2 (5 bases). V lost 1 base to trimming and J lost 1 base, with 14 bases between them. Germline loops: CDR1 SGHVS, CDR2 FQNEAQ. The CDR3 consists of 16 residues.

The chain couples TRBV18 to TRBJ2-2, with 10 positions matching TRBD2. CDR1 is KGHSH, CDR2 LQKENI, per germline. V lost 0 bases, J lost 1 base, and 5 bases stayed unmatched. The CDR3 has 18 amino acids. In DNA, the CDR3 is TGTGCCAGCTCACCACCCGAACGACTAGCGGGGAACACCGGGGAGCTGTTTTTT. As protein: CASSPPERLAGNTGELFF. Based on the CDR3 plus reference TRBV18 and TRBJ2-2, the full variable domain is NAGVMQNPRHLVRRRGQEARLRCSPMKGHSHVYWYRQLPEEGLKFMVYLQKENIIDESGMPKERFSAEFPKEGPSILRIQQVVRGDSAAYFCASSPPERLAGNTGELFFGEGSRLTVL.

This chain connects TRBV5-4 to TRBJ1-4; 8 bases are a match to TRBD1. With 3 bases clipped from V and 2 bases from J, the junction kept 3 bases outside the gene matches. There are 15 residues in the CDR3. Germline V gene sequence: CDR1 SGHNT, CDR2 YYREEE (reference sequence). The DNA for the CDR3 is TGTGCCAGCAGCTCAGGGGGCAGGACTAATGAAAAACTGTTTTTT. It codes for CASSSGGRTNEKLFF.

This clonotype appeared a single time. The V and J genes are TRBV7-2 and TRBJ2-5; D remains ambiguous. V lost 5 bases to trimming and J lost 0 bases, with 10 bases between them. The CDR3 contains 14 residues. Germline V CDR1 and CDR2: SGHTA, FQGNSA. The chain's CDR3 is CASSRPEYQETQYF. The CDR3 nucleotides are TGTGCCAGCAGCCGGCCGGAGTACCAAGAGACCCAGTACTTC.

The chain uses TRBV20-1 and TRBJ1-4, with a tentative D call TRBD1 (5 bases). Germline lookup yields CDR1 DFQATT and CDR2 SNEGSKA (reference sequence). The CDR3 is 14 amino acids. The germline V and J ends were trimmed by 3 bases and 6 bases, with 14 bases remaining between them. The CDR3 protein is CSARTGRSYEKLFF. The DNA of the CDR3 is TGCAGTGCTAGGACGGGACGGAGTTATGAAAAACTGTTTTTT.

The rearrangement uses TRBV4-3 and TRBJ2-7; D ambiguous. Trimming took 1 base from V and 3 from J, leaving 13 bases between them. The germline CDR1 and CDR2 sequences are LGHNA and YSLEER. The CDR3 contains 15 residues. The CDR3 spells CASSQGVTAVYEQYF. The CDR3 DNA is TGCGCCAGCAGCCAAGGAGTCACAGCAGTCTACGAGCAGTACTTC.